Below are 11 T cell receptor beta chains sequenced from a single sample in a study of shared clonotypes between healthy human individuals. CD45RO-negative, CCR7-selected cells formed the naive CD8 fraction, which excluded terminally differentiated effector memory CD45RA+ cells. Here immunoSEQ multiplex PCR was the method, and the copy in TCRdb shows in-frame clones only, minus some. The sample records about 2 million clones, just under 95% being singletons. Input material: naive CD8+ T cells sorted from blood. These TCRs come from a young man in good health.

The chain carries TRBV9 and TRBJ2-1; D unclear. V gave up 4 bases and J gave up 7 bases, with 18 bases separating them. Germline assignment: CDR1 SGDLS and CDR2 YYNGEE. CDR3 length: 15 amino acids. The CDR3 is CASSYSGSNPNEQFF. In nucleotides, the CDR3 is TGTGCCAGCAGCTACTCGGGCTCGAACCCGAATGAGCAGTTCTTC.

V usage is TRBV5-1 and J usage is TRBJ2-7; D remains ambiguous. This CDR3 contains 15 residues. V was clipped by 1 base and J by 3 bases, with 14 bases between them. Germline-derived CDR1 and CDR2 are SGHRS and YFSETQ. CDR3 bases: TGCGCCAGCAGCTTGAATGGGAATATAGGCTACGAGCAGTACTTC. Residues: CASSLNGNIGYEQYF.

Comments on this clone: The conserved final phenylalanine or tryptophan is absent from the CDR3, which likely points to a read error. The chain recombines TRBV7-6 with TRBJ1-5; no clear D gene. Trimming took 1 base from V and 3 from J, leaving 7 bases between them. This CDR3 region has 14 residues. CDR1 and CDR2 (germline): SGHVS, FNYEAQ. The CDR3 DNA reads as TGTGCCAGCAGCTTAGACCAAAACAATCAGCCCCAGCATTCT. Protein: CASSLDQNNQPQHS.

The CDR3 DNA is TGTGCCAGCAGCTCCTGGACAGGGTTCGAGACCCAGTACTTC. Protein sequence: CASSSWTGFETQYF. This chain links TRBV11-2 with TRBJ2-5, with 8 bases matching TRBD1. The V gene's germline CDR1 is SGHAT and CDR2 FQNNGV. This CDR3 has 14 residues. The ends lost 4 bases at V and 5 bases at J; junction bases unmatched: 6.

This sequence joins TRBV5-6 and TRBJ2-7; possible D gene TRBD2, 6 bases. This CDR3 spans 14 amino acids. Germline CDR1 reads SGHDT; CDR2 reads YYEEEE. V lost 4 bases, J lost 3 bases, and 14 bases lay in between. The CDR3 DNA follows: TGTGCCAGCAGCGGAGGGGACCGCCACTACGAGCAGTACTTC. It specifies CASSGGDRHYEQYF.

Comments on this clone: A junction end diverges from the germline sequence, so it may reflect a read error. This chain links TRBV29-1 with TRBJ2-2, with D unresolved. The CDR3 loop spans 12 amino acids. Germline V CDR1 and CDR2: SQVTM, ANQGSEA. The DNA of the CDR3 is TGCAGCGTGGAAGGCGTCACCGGGGAGCTGTTTTTT. This codes for CSVEGVTGELFF.

The rearrangement joins TRBV4-1 to TRBJ2-7; D is uncertain. The germline CDR1 and CDR2 sequences are MGHRA and YSYEKL. This CDR3 has 14 residues. Trimming removed 0 bases at V and 5 bases at J, with 11 bases between. The DNA for the CDR3 is TGCGCCAGCAGCCAAGATTATGGGGAAGACGAGCAGTACTTC. Residues: CASSQDYGEDEQYF.

This rearrangement joins TRBV13 to TRBJ2-3, with 12 bases identical to TRBD2. V trimming: 0 bases; J trimming: 5 bases; junction bases outside the gene matches: 12. Germline CDR1 is PRHDT and CDR2 is FYEKMQ (reference sequence). The CDR3 is 19 amino acids. The CDR3 protein is CASSLGLSLAGGPKDTQYF. The CDR3, as DNA: TGTGCCAGCAGCTTAGGCCTAAGTCTAGCGGGAGGGCCGAAAGATACGCAGTATTTT. The full variable domain, in which reference TRBV13 and TRBJ2-3 provide the parts outside the CDR3, is AAGVIQSPRHLIKEKRETATLKCYPIPRHDTVYWYQQGPGQDPQFLISFYEKMQSDKGSIPDRFSAQQFSDYHSELNMSSLELGDSALYFCASSLGLSLAGGPKDTQYFGPGTRLTVL.

The chain has TRBV19 and TRBJ2-7; 7 nucleotides align to TRBD1. Looked up from germline, CDR1 is LNHDA and CDR2 is SQIVND (reference sequence). The CDR3 contains 13 residues. V trimming: 6 bases; J trimming: 2 bases; junction bases outside the gene matches: 4. The DNA for the CDR3 is TGTGCCAGTAGATCGGGACAGACCTACGAGCAGTACTTC. As protein: CASRSGQTYEQYF. Filled out from reference TRBV19 and TRBJ2-7, the complete variable domain reads DGGITQSPKYLFRKEGQNVTLSCEQNLNHDAMYWYRQDPGQGLRLIYYSQIVNDFQKGDIAEGYSVSREKKESFPLTVTSAQKNPTAFYLCASRSGQTYEQYFGPGTRLTVT.

This rearrangement joins TRBV18 to TRBJ2-2, with D maybe TRBD1 (6 bases). In germline, CDR1 is KGHSH, CDR2 LQKENI. The CDR3 spans 16 residues. The germline V and J ends were trimmed by 1 base and 1 base, with 10 bases remaining between them. CDR3 residues: CASSPHQGRNTGELFF. The CDR3, as DNA: TGTGCCAGCTCACCACACCAGGGGAGGAACACCGGGGAGCTGTTTTTT.

This chain links TRBV9 with TRBJ2-7; D gene ambiguous. The CDR3 is 14 residues long. V was pared by 0 bases and J by 5 bases, with 12 bases between. Germline V gives CDR1 SGDLS, CDR2 YYNGEE. DNA for the CDR3: TGTGCCAGCAGCGTAGACCGACTCCCCCACGAGCAGTACTTC. This encodes CASSVDRLPHEQYF.